Reported below is one T cell receptor beta chain. The antigen is unknown. The data derive from a study of beta chain features in type 1 diabetes. Regarding the study as a whole: Type 1 diabetes patients had VDJ junctions that carried fewer insertions and more deletions. All four CD4+ subsets of Type 1 diabetes patients contained TCRB CDR3s that were moderately but significantly shorter.

The study reverse transcribed the entire isolated RNA, so it sequenced expressed TCRB transcripts. The repertoire was sequenced with immunoSEQ multiplex PCR; TCRdb's copy has only in-frame clones and lacks some. The sample includes about 68,000 clones, about 48% of them seen just once. Trimming shortened V by 0 bases and J by 1 base, and 14 bases separated the two germline ends. Germline loops: CDR1 SGHRS, CDR2 YFSETQ. The CDR3 totals 16 residues. Sequencing was carried out using central memory CD4+ T cells from blood. This TCR was sampled from a man aged 25-40 years with type 1 diabetes. The chain uses TRBV5-1 and TRBJ2-7, with D perhaps matching TRBD2 (6 bases). The CDR3 DNA is TGCGCCAGCAGCTTGGGGGGGGAACGGAGATCCTACGAGCAGTACTTC. It codes for CASSLGGERRSYEQYF.